This T cell receptor (beta chain) was recovered during a study of OX40 agonist ivuxolimab in advanced cancers. As for the study in general: Ivuxolimab, which is an agonistic anti-OX40 (CD134) antibody, was administered to the patients.

Study-wide results and caveats: Doses of 0.1 to 3.0 mg/kg were accompanied by clonal expansion of CD4+ and CD8+ blood T cells by week 6.

CDR3 length: 12 residues. V gave up 6 bases and J gave up 3 bases, with 11 bases separating them. Germline CDR1 is SQVTM and CDR2 is ANQGSEA. The repertoire was sequenced with immunoSEQ multiplex PCR; TCRdb's copy has only in-frame clones and lacks some. The sample lists 70,000 or so clones, roughly 90% occurring once. Notes on this clone: Its target is not known.

Sequenced material: CD4+ or CD8+ T cells sorted from blood, taken in a trial of the OX40 agonist ivuxolimab. V gene TRBV29-1 combines with J gene TRBJ1-1; D might be TRBD1 (5 bases). This sequence was found in an adult with an advanced solid tumor such as melanoma, head and neck, liver or kidney cancer. CDR3 nucleotides: TGCAGCGTCTGGGGGGTGCACACTGAAGCTTTCTTT. This encodes CSVWGVHTEAFF. Full variable domain (outside the CDR3, taken from reference TRBV29-1 and TRBJ1-1): SAVISQKPSRDICQRGTSLTIQCQVDSQVTMMFWYRQQPGQSLTLIATANQGSEATYESGFVIDKFPISRPNLTFSTLTVSNMSPEDSSIYLCSVWGVHTEAFFGQGTRLTVV.